This TCR beta chain was sequenced during a study of CXCR3-negative and CXCR3-positive naive CD8 T cells. Carrying UMI labels, the TRB cDNA libraries were prepared through 5' RACE. TCRdb re-called the 5' RACE reads; one entry per CDR3 protein, DNA not given. The repertoire table contains about 98,000 distinct CDR3 sequences. Points on this clonotype: Its target is unknown.

Triplicate sorting captured about 300,000 cells each from every CD8+ T cell subset. The authors gated naive CD8+ T cells as CD45RO-CCR7+CD27+CD95-. Study conclusions and caveats: TRB CDR3 properties were used to infer TCR strength, and surface CD5 was comparable between naive subsets. Naive cells with CXCR3 showed TRB CDR3s that were more hydrophobic than those in CXCR3-negative naive cells.

Sequencing was done on a sample of naive CXCR3+ CD8+ T cells from blood. Subset reported: CD45RO-CCR7+CD27+CD95- naive CD8+ T cells expressing CXCR3 (TNR3+). The TCR sequence derives from a human donor in good health. Some clones in this sample may be carry-over from other donors' samples.

The CDR3: CASSLGQAEQFF. This rearrangement joins TRBV7-3 to TRBJ2-1; the D call of TRBD1 rests on TCRdb alone, since no DNA is present to check it. The CDR3 is made up of 12 amino acids. Germline CDR1 SGHTA, CDR2 FQGTGA.